A single sample is the source of the 24 T cell receptor beta chains below, sequenced in a study of blood T cell repertoires in COVID-19. The protocol was immunoSEQ multiplex PCR, while the TCRdb copy is restricted to in-frame clones and leaves out a portion. The table has more than 250,000 clones, more than 75% seen once. The sequencing sample was made of peripheral blood. The origin of the receptors is a woman in her twenties or thirties who had recovered from COVID-19.

This clone appeared once. The chain recombines TRBV3-1 (or the pseudogene TRBV3-2) with TRBJ1-2, with 10 positions matching TRBD1. J was trimmed by 4 bases and V by 3 bases; bases with no gene match: 2. Germline V gives CDR1 LGHDT, CDR2 YNNKEL (reference sequence). The CDR3 loop spans 14 amino acids. This chain's CDR3 is CASSHRDRGYGYTF. DNA for the CDR3: TGTGCCAGCAGCCACCGGGACAGGGGCTATGGCTACACCTTC.

This clone was counted a single time. The junction differs from germline at one of its ends, possibly a read error. The chain joins TRBV5-4 to TRBJ2-7, with 10 positions matching TRBD2. This CDR3 comprises 16 residues. Germline V gives CDR1 SGHNT, CDR2 YYREEE (reference sequence). Here the CDR3 reads CASSPQRTSGSDEQYF. As DNA, the CDR3 is TGTGCCAGCAGCCCTCAACGGACTAGCGGCTCCGACGAGCAGTACTTC. The whole variable domain, remainder taken from reference TRBV5-4 and TRBJ2-7, is ETGVTQSPTHLIKTRGQQVTLRCSSQSGHNTVSWYQQALGQGPQFIFQYYREEENGRGNFPPRFSGLQFPNYSSELNVNALELDDSALYLCASSPQRTSGSDEQYFGPGTRLTVT.

The V and J genes are TRBV9 and TRBJ2-2; a possible D gene is TRBD1 (5 bases). Germline V lookup: CDR1 SGDLS, CDR2 YYNGEE. The CDR3 is made up of 14 amino acids. V was clipped by 0 bases and J by 4 bases, with 7 bases between them. CDR3 sequence: CASSVEGSTGELFF. Here the CDR3 DNA reads TGTGCCAGCAGCGTAGAGGGGTCCACCGGGGAGCTGTTTTTT.

The rearrangement joins TRBV7-2 to TRBJ2-1; TRBD2 matches 8 bases. CDR1 is SGHTA, CDR2 FQGNSA, per germline. The trim removed 2 bases at V and 5 bases at J, leaving 11 bases unmatched. The CDR3 is 17 amino acids. CDR3 sequence reads: CASSLLSVSGRNNEQFF. CDR3 bases: TGTGCCAGCAGCTTATTATCCGTGAGCGGGAGAAACAATGAGCAGTTCTTC.

This sequence joins TRBV9 and TRBJ2-2, with unresolved D. CDR3 length: 15 residues. V was cut by 0 bases and J by 2 bases, with 8 bases left in between. Germline V lookup: CDR1 SGDLS, CDR2 YYNGEE. The CDR3 region has the DNA TGTGCCAGCAGCGTAGCTTCCCTAAACACCGGGGAGCTGTTTTTT. Amino acid sequence: CASSVASLNTGELFF.

The rearrangement joins TRBV5-4 to TRBJ2-5; maybe TRBD1 (6 bases). Deletions cut 4 bases from V and 5 bases from J, with 33 bases between. Germline CDR1 SGHNT, CDR2 YYREEE (reference sequence). The CDR3 is 20 amino acids. As DNA, the CDR3 is TGTGCCAGCAGCCCACACTCGATTACAGGGATTCCCGGGCGTAGGGAGACCCAGTACTTC. This encodes CASSPHSITGIPGRRETQYF.

The chain links TRBV7-3 to TRBJ2-6; 9 bases align to TRBD1. The germline V gene has CDR1 SGHTA and CDR2 FQGTGA. The CDR3 runs 18 residues. V lost 4 bases, J lost 0 bases, and 7 bases stayed unmatched. The CDR3, as DNA: TGTGCCAGCAGCTCTGGACAGGGGTCTCTCTCTGGGGCCAACGTCCTGACTTTC. This gives the protein CASSSGQGSLSGANVLTF. The full variable domain, with the rest looked up from reference TRBV7-3 and TRBJ2-6, is GAGVSQTPSNKVTEKGKYVELRCDPISGHTALYWYRQSLGQGPEFLIYFQGTGAADDSGLPNDRFFAVRPEGSVSTLKIQRTERGDSAVYLCASSSGQGSLSGANVLTFGAGSRLTVL.

The CDR3, as DNA: TGTGCCACCGGGAGGACTAGCGGTTCGGATACGCAGTATTTT. Protein sequence: CATGRTSGSDTQYF. The chain carries TRBV5-5 and TRBJ2-3; 10 bases map to TRBD2. J was trimmed by 6 bases and V by 9 bases; bases with no gene match: 10. The CDR3 spans 14 residues. Per the germline V gene, CDR1 is SGHKS and CDR2 is YYEKEE (reference sequence). Full variable domain (rest looked up from reference TRBV5-5 and TRBJ2-3): DAGVTQSPTHLIKTRGQQVTLRCSPISGHKSVSWYQQVLGQGPQFIFQYYEKEERGRGNFPDRFSARQFPNYSSELNVNALLLGDSALYLCATGRTSGSDTQYFGPGTRLTVL.

The J gene is TRBJ1-4, the V gene TRBV25-1; perhaps TRBD1 as D (5 bases). The V end was cut by 4 bases, the J end by 8 bases, with 14 bases between. The CDR3 loop spans 14 amino acids. Germline loops: CDR1 MGHDK, CDR2 SYGVNS. The CDR3 spells CASSGSRVGEKLFF. In nucleotides, the CDR3 is TGTGCCAGCAGTGGGTCCAGGGTTGGGGAAAAACTGTTTTTT.

The chain joins TRBV7-9 to TRBJ2-7, with TRBD2 as a possible D gene (6 bases). Germline V CDR1 and CDR2: SEHNR, FQNEAQ (reference sequence). V dropped 5 bases and J dropped 1 base, with 9 bases sitting between them. This CDR3 is 13 amino acids long. CDR3 residues: CASSAGTSYEQYF. Here the CDR3 DNA reads TGTGCCAGCAGCGCAGGGACTTCCTACGAGCAGTACTTC.

The J gene is TRBJ1-4, the V gene TRBV7-9; D gene unclear. With 6 bases removed from V and 7 bases from J, the gap between germline ends came to 15 bases. This CDR3 has 14 residues. Germline V gives CDR1 SEHNR, CDR2 FQNEAQ (reference sequence). The CDR3 sequence is CASSKRTDGEKLFF. The DNA for the CDR3 is TGTGCCAGCAGTAAGCGGACTGACGGTGAAAAACTGTTTTTT.

The rearrangement links TRBV10-3 to TRBJ2-3; 9 bases align to TRBD1. This CDR3 is built from 17 residues. V gave up 2 bases and J gave up 2 bases; unmatched junction bases: 8. Germline lookup yields CDR1 ENHRY and CDR2 SYGVKD. CDR3 loop: CAISETVDRGYTDTQYF. In DNA form, the CDR3 reads TGTGCCATCAGTGAGACGGTGGACAGGGGTTACACAGATACGCAGTATTTT.

This chain links TRBV29-1 with TRBJ2-7; D is undetermined. This CDR3 region has 12 residues. Trimming removed 0 bases at V and 5 bases at J, with 8 bases between. Per the germline V gene, CDR1 is SQVTM and CDR2 is ANQGSEA. The CDR3 region is CSVEDRWDEQYF. The CDR3 DNA is TGCAGCGTTGAAGACAGGTGGGACGAGCAGTACTTC.

V usage is TRBV11-2 and J usage is TRBJ1-2; 9 bases map to TRBD1. CDR3 size: 14 residues. V was pared by 4 bases and J by 6 bases, with 6 bases of the junction left unmatched. Germline V gene sequence: CDR1 SGHAT, CDR2 FQNNGV. This CDR3 reads CASSSGTGTDGYTF. CDR3 in DNA: TGTGCCAGCAGCTCAGGGACAGGGACGGATGGCTACACCTTC.

V usage is TRBV7-2 and J usage is TRBJ2-1; TRBD2 agrees at 12 bases. The ends lost 4 bases at V and 3 bases at J; junction bases unmatched: 4. Germline assignment: CDR1 SGHTA and CDR2 FQGNSA. The CDR3 totals 16 residues. CDR3 in DNA: TGTGCCAGCAGCTCCGAACTAGCGGGGGGCTACAATGAGCAGTTCTTC. Amino acids: CASSSELAGGYNEQFF.

This clone was seen only once. The chain is built from TRBV24-1 and TRBJ2-3; 10 bases match TRBD2. Germline V gene sequence: CDR1 KGHDR, CDR2 SFDVKD. This CDR3 region has 15 residues. J gave up 3 bases and V 4 bases, and 3 bases lay outside the gene matches. The CDR3 DNA reads TGTGCCACCAGTGAAACTAGCGGGATGACAGATACGCAGTATTTT. Its translation is CATSETSGMTDTQYF.

The chain uses TRBV4-1 and TRBJ1-6; 8 bases match TRBD1. The V segment lost 9 bases and the J segment 10 bases; nucleotides outside the gene matches: 8. This CDR3 has 13 amino acids. CDR1 is MGHRA, CDR2 YSYEKL, per germline. The CDR3 DNA follows: TGCGCCAGTTGGGCAGGGGGCGGATCACCCCTCCACTTT. This codes for CASWAGGGSPLHF.

The chain employs TRBV19 and TRBJ2-4; 7 bases map to TRBD1. The CDR3 runs 16 residues. Germline CDR1 LNHDA, CDR2 SQIVND (reference sequence). V shed 6 bases and J 1 base; nucleotides not matched to a gene: 9. CDR3 protein: CASRPNLGQAKNIQYF. The CDR3 DNA follows: TGTGCCAGTAGACCGAATTTGGGACAGGCCAAAAACATTCAGTACTTC.

This clone was detected only once. The chain recombines TRBV5-4 with TRBJ1-2, with a weak D call TRBD1 (5 bases). Trimming took off 2 bases at V and 3 bases at J, with 11 bases between the two ends. The CDR3 consists of 14 residues. Looked up from germline, CDR1 is SGHNT and CDR2 is YYREEE (reference sequence). Here the CDR3 reads CASSLAGRDYGYTF. The CDR3 region has the DNA TGTGCCAGCAGCTTAGCGGGGCGCGACTATGGCTACACCTTC.

The chain employs TRBV11-2 and TRBJ2-7; 9 positions agree with TRBD1. Germline trimming cut 5 bases from V and 6 bases from J; bases unmatched to any gene: 8. The germline V gene encodes CDR1 SGHAT and CDR2 FQNNGV. The CDR3 is 14 amino acids. The CDR3 DNA reads TGTGCCAGCAGCCCCGGGACAGGGACCCGCGAGCAGTACTTC. The encoded protein is CASSPGTGTREQYF.

A single count supports this clone. V and J are TRBV7-8 and TRBJ2-7, with TRBD2 matching 7 bases. CDR1 is SGHVS and CDR2 is FQNEAQ in the germline V gene. The CDR3 is made up of 16 amino acids. Trimming cost V 5 bases and J 2 bases; bases outside gene matches: 12. The CDR3 DNA reads TGTGCCAGCAGCCCTCCGGGGGTCGCGGGAGCCTACGAGCAGTACTTC. Amino acid sequence: CASSPPGVAGAYEQYF.

V usage is TRBV29-1 and J usage is TRBJ2-2, with 9 bases fitting TRBD1. CDR3 length equals 12 residues. The germline gives CDR1 SQVTM, CDR2 ANQGSEA. With V trimmed by 4 bases and J by 6 bases, 0 bases remained unmatched. The CDR3 DNA follows: TGCAGCGTTGGACAGGGGGCCGGGGAGCTGTTTTTT. It specifies CSVGQGAGELFF.

The J gene is TRBJ2-7, the V gene TRBV14, with no clear D. V lost 4 bases to trimming and J lost 3 bases, with 19 bases between them. The CDR3 consists of 16 residues. Germline V gene data show CDR1 as SGHDN and CDR2 as FVKESK. CDR3 protein: CASSPSVWRPNYEQYF. CDR3 bases: TGTGCCAGCAGCCCCAGCGTATGGCGCCCGAACTACGAGCAGTACTTC.

CDR3 in amino acids: CASSQTSEFYNEQFF. The DNA of the CDR3 is TGTGCCAGCAGCCAGACTAGCGAGTTCTACAATGAGCAGTTCTTC. V and J are TRBV9 and TRBJ2-1; 8 positions match TRBD2. With 4 bases clipped from V and 3 bases from J, the junction kept 6 bases outside the gene matches. Germline values: CDR1 SGDLS, CDR2 YYNGEE. This CDR3 has 15 amino acids.